This TCR beta chain is from a study of cytomegalovirus exposure and HLA in healthy donors. On the study more broadly: Sequencing of 150 million to 200 million T cells in an earlier analysis found 100 million to 140 million unique TCR beta sequences. Study-wide results and limits: It was assumed in the presence/absence analyses that sequencing depth was roughly uniform across donors. More clonal expansion characterized HLA-associated TCR beta chains than equally common others in a later analysis. Most of the CMV-associated TCR beta chains (in a later analysis) appeared to be HLA-restricted.

13 Jbeta primers and 60 Vbeta primers were used for the PCR. The method was immunoSEQ multiplex PCR; TCRdb's version includes in-frame clones alone and lacks a portion of them. The sample yields about 97,000 clones, approximately 74% seen once. The germline V and J ends were trimmed by 0 bases and 3 bases, with 10 bases remaining between them. CDR1 is SGDLS, CDR2 YYNGEE, per germline. This CDR3 comprises 14 residues. This clone was seen a handful of times. The antigen remains unidentified. Input material: PBMCs. This chain joins TRBV9 and TRBJ2-7; no reliable D call. The TCR originated in a woman in her 40s in good health and CMV-seronegative. CDR3 sequence reads: CASSVAGSDYEQYF. CDR3 DNA sequence: TGTGCCAGCAGCGTAGCCGGGTCCGACTACGAGCAGTACTTC.